This T cell receptor beta chain was profiled in a study of T cell responses to AZD1222 COVID-19 vaccine. Overall study findings and caveats: Among vaccine-associated CD4 TCRs, coverage spanned spike, with dominance at 160-218 and 743-854. Sampled repertoires all dated from after the peak T cell response. Possibly, clonal diversity was underestimated; donors were largely white British and included more females.

Worth noting for this clone: What it binds is unknown.

Unmatched junction bases numbered 8, after V lost 0 bases and J lost 5 bases. This CDR3 has 18 residues. The germline V gene has CDR1 SGHRS and CDR2 YFSETQ. Assay: immunoSEQ multiplex PCR; the TCRdb copy retains only in-frame clones and omits some. In the table there are 95,000 to 110,000 clones, roughly nine tenths of which are singletons. The sequenced sample was peripheral blood, obtained on day 0 of AZD1222 vaccination. The TCR sequence derives from an adult in good health. V gene TRBV5-1 combines with J gene TRBJ2-2; 12 nucleotides match TRBD2. CDR3 region: CASSLGETSGRRTGELFF. The CDR3 bases are TGCGCCAGCAGCTTGGGGGAGACTAGCGGGAGAAGGACCGGGGAGCTGTTTTTT.